The entry below describes one T cell receptor (beta chain). TCRdb independently ran MiXCR on the PCR reads; one entry per CDR3 protein. Counted here are roughly 71,000 distinct CDR3 sequences, approximately 17% occurring once; the ten biggest clones make up roughly 1.4%. This sample was taken from a study of molecular identifiers for immune sequencing clone quantification. The V gene end was trimmed by 0 bases and the J gene end by 5 bases; junction bases not matched to a gene: 2. Germline CDR1 is PRHDT and CDR2 is FYEKMQ (reference sequence). The CDR3 extends over 14 amino acids. The chain joins TRBV13 to TRBJ1-2; the match to TRBD1 covers 8 bases. The sample was naive CD8+ T cells from blood, with Jurkat cell RNA spiked in. Noted subset: FACS-sorted CD8+CD4-CCR7+CD45RA+ naive T cells. This receptor was taken from a human donor in good health. Some libraries in this study had Jurkat cell RNA spiked in. The DNA for the CDR3 is TGTGCCAGCAGCTTAGGGACAGGGGAATATGGCTACACCTTC. As protein: CASSLGTGEYGYTF.